This entry describes one T cell receptor (beta chain). Its matching antigen is unknown. This record belongs to a study of pediatric ulcerative colitis. Study summary: Seven or eight patients showed pancolitis and two showed left-sided colitis. General study findings and limits: Acute severe colitis showed lower rectal diversity from clonal expansions. Two rectal clonotypes were found only in ulcerative colitis patients, all of them.

Each sample received Survey-level depth of up to 500,000 reads. Sequencing was performed with immunoSEQ multiplex PCR; in TCRdb, only in-frame clones are kept and a portion is missing. The sample has about 64,000 clones, roughly nine tenths seen once. Germline V gene sequence: CDR1 SQVTM, CDR2 ANQGSEA. The CDR3 is 11 residues long. V gave up 6 bases and J gave up 6 bases, with 11 bases separating them. The receptor's source is a boy aged 5-17 years with severe ulcerative colitis. This rearrangement joins TRBV29-1 to TRBJ1-2; D is perhaps TRBD1 (5 bases). Material for sequencing was blood. The CDR3 reads CSVRDYNGYTF. CDR3 nucleotide sequence: TGCAGCGTACGGGACTATAATGGCTACACCTTC.